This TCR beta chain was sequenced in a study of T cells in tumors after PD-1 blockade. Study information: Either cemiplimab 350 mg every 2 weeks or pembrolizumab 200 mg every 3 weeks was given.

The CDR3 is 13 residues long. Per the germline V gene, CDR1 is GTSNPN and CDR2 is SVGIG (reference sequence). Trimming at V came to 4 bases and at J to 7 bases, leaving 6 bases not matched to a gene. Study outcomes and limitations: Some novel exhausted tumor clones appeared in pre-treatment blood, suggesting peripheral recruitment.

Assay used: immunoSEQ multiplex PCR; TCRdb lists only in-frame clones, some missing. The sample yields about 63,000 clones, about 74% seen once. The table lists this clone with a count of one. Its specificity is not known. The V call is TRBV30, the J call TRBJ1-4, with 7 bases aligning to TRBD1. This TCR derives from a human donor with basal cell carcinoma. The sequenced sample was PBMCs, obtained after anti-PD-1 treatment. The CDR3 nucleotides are TGTGCCTGGATGTACAGGGGAGGTGAAAAACTGTTTTTT. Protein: CAWMYRGGEKLFF.